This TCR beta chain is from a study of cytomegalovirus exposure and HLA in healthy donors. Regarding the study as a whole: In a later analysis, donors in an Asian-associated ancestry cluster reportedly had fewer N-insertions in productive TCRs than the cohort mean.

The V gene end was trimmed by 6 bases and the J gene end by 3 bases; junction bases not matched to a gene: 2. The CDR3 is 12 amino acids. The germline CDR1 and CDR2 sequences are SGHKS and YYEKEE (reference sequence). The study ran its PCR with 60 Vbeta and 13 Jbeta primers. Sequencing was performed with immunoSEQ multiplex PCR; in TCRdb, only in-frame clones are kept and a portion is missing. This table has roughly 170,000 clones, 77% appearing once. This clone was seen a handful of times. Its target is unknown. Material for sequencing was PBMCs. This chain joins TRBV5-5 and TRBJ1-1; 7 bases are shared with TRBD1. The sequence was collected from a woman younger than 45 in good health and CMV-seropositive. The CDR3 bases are TGTGCCAGCACCACAGGGGACACTGAAGCTTTCTTT. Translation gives CASTTGDTEAFF.